The clone carrying this T cell receptor (beta chain) has ten or more counts. Its antigen is not identified. Template material for amplifying TCR beta CDR3 regions consisted of RNA transcripts. An initial round of RT-PCR targeting the TCR CDR3 relied on the HTBI primer set. Using its own MiXCR run on the multiplex PCR reads, TCRdb lists one record per CDR3 protein. In the table there are approximately 330,000 distinct CDR3 sequences, about 21% of which are singletons. CDR3 size: 15 residues. V dropped 2 bases and J dropped 1; count of bases not matched to a gene: 1. Germline CDR1 is MNHEY and CDR2 is SMNVEV (reference sequence). This record belongs to a study of T cells in Graves' hyperthyroidism and ophthalmopathy. Graves' hyperthyroidism showing no ophthalmopathy progression within 18 months was considered stable. Study outcomes and limitations: Most clonotypes expanded in the thyroid (above 0.001) were also present in blood.

The sample was blood. V is TRBV27 and J is TRBJ2-7; TRBD2 aligns across 11 bases. The clonotype originates from a woman aged 50 to 60 with Graves' hyperthyroidism. CDR3 nucleotide sequence: TGTGCCAGCAGTTTAAGACTAGCGGGGTCCTACGAGCAGTACTTC. This gives the protein CASSLRLAGSYEQYF.